These T cell receptor beta chains were read from a single sample in a study of chemoradiotherapy in HPV16-positive cancers. Measured with immunoSEQ multiplex PCR; TCRdb has only the in-frame clones, and not every one. This table has approximately 8,500 clones, 74% appearing once. Sampling took place from a patient who underwent chemoradiotherapy. These receptors were obtained from a human donor with HPV-associated anogenital cancer. CDR3s include the opening cysteine and the closing phenylalanine or tryptophan. The order of the fields is J gene, V gene, CDR3 protein.

>TRBJ2-3|TRBV7-2
CASRVQAGQQDTQYF
>TRBJ1-5|TRBV15
CATSRDPKDQPQHF
>TRBJ1-2|TRBV6-1
CASSPRNYGYTF
>TRBJ1-2|TRBV6-1
CASSEGTGGVFNYGYTF
>TRBJ2-1|TRBV19
CASSIGRDPNNEQFF
>TRBJ2-7|TRBV27
CASSPRRGLWYEQYF
>TRBJ2-3|TRBV30
CAWRARTGTSDTQYF
>TRBJ2-7|TRBV5-8
CASSTGLAGSYEQYF
>TRBJ2-1|TRBV7-3
CASSQTASGSHEQFF
>TRBJ1-1|TRBV7-8
CASSLFGGRSTEAFF
>TRBJ1-4|TRBV15
CATSRDGKSNEKLFF
>TRBJ2-7|TRBV5-1
CASSLGLAGNYEQYF
>TRBJ1-5|TRBV28
CASSSRMDQQHF
>TRBJ1-2|TRBV28
CASSPRTGALSGYTF
>TRBJ1-3|TRBV11-2
CASSLDVGYSSGNTIYF
>TRBJ2-2|TRBV10-3
CAISDEGAGTGELFF
>TRBJ1-2|TRBV2
CASKGVQPIYGYTF
>TRBJ2-7|TRBV5-6
CASSFQTYEQYF
>TRBJ2-2|TRBV2
CASSESGSGELFF
>TRBJ2-6|TRBV6-4
CASSEGASSGANVLTF
>TRBJ2-1|TRBV19
CASSIGVSYNEQFF
>TRBJ1-1|TRBV9
CASSSGGAMNTEAFF
>TRBJ2-2|TRBV5-1
CASSPQAAPTGELFF
>TRBJ2-1|TRBV5-5
CASSLGPQGAGNEQFF
>TRBJ1-4|TRBV28
CASSSLMTGTGWFVNEKLFF
>TRBJ2-2|TRBV5-1
CASSPTLTGELFF
>TRBJ1-1|TRBV25-1
CASSESGGATEAFF